Below are 20 T cell receptor beta chains sequenced from a single sample in a study of blood T cell repertoires in COVID-19. TCRdb keeps only in-frame clones here, not all; method: immunoSEQ multiplex PCR. This table has roughly 150,000 clones, approximately 92% appearing once. The sample consisted of peripheral blood. All receptors come from a young man with COVID-19, enrolled during active disease.

Concerning this clone: One junction end disagrees with the germline gene, perhaps due to a read error. The rearrangement uses TRBV30 and TRBJ1-1, with a tentative D call TRBD1 (6 bases). CDR3 length equals 11 residues. Germline V gene data show CDR1 as GTSNPN and CDR2 as SVGIG (reference sequence). The CDR3 region is CAWSVGTGRTF. In DNA form, the CDR3 reads TGTGCCTGGAGTGTAGGTACAGGGAGAACTTTT. Looking up the rest from reference TRBV30 and TRBJ1-1 gives the full variable domain: SQTIHQWPATLVQPVGSPLSLECTVEGTSNPNLYWYRQAAGRGLQLLFYSVGIGQISSEVPQNLSASRPQDRQFILSSKKLLLSDSGFYLCAWSVGTGRTFGQGTRLTVV.

The genes are TRBV11-1 and TRBJ2-3, with 9 bases lining up with TRBD1. CDR1 SGHAT and CDR2 FQDESV come from the germline V gene (reference sequence). The CDR3 extends over 16 amino acids. V was pared by 5 bases and J by 4 bases, with 10 bases of the junction left unmatched. This CDR3 reads CASSPRTGVVADTQYF. As DNA, the CDR3 is TGTGCCAGCAGCCCGAGGACAGGGGTGGTCGCAGATACGCAGTATTTT.

The V and J genes are TRBV9 and TRBJ2-1; 7 nucleotides match TRBD2. V was clipped by 0 bases and J by 9 bases; unmatched bases: 9. The CDR3 consists of 15 residues. In germline, CDR1 is SGDLS, CDR2 YYNGEE. CDR3 in amino acids: CASSVVPREGGEQFF. The DNA for the CDR3 is TGTGCCAGCAGCGTAGTACCCAGGGAGGGAGGTGAGCAGTTCTTC.

The gene calls are TRBV6-2 or TRBV6-3 and TRBJ1-5; D is possibly TRBD1 (5 bases). Per germline, CDR1 MNHEY and CDR2 SVGEGT. This CDR3 is built from 17 residues. Deletions cut 2 bases from V and 2 bases from J, with 16 bases between. As DNA, the CDR3 is TGTGCCAGCAGTTACCTGGGAGGGGATTGGGGCAATCAGCCCCAGCATTTT. This gives the protein CASSYLGGDWGNQPQHF.

This clone was seen only once. The chain recombines TRBV28 with TRBJ2-5; the match to TRBD2 covers 14 bases. The CDR3 contains 15 residues. The V gene end was trimmed by 5 bases and the J gene end by 4 bases; junction bases not matched to a gene: 3. Germline CDR1 reads MDHEN; CDR2 reads SYDVKM. The DNA for the CDR3 is TGTGCCAGCAGTCCAGGACTAGCGGGAGGAGAGACCCAGTACTTC. Its protein is CASSPGLAGGETQYF.

V and J are TRBV14 and TRBJ2-2, with 10 bases matching TRBD2. Germline CDR1 and CDR2: SGHDN and FVKESK. V was pared by 2 bases and J by 6 bases, with 9 bases of the junction left unmatched. The length of the CDR3 is 17 residues. The CDR3 is CASSQIPGLAFAGELFF. CDR3 in DNA: TGTGCCAGCAGCCAAATTCCGGGACTAGCGTTTGCCGGGGAGCTGTTTTTT.

The chain carries TRBV25-1 and TRBJ1-2, with 7 nucleotides matching TRBD1. Germline trimming cut 1 base from V and 3 bases from J; bases unmatched to any gene: 5. The CDR3 contains 15 residues. Germline CDR1 MGHDK, CDR2 SYGVNS. The CDR3 DNA follows: TGTGCCAGCAGTGAATGGAGGGGGCTGGACTATGGCTACACCTTC. Translating it yields CASSEWRGLDYGYTF.

This sequence joins TRBV4-2 and TRBJ2-2, with 7 bases lining up with TRBD1. The germline V gene encodes CDR1 LGHNA and CDR2 YNFKEQ. V shed 3 bases and J 7 bases; nucleotides not matched to a gene: 14. This CDR3 has 17 residues. CDR3 in DNA: TGTGCCAGCAGCCACCCGAAAGGGGGCTTGGGAAACGGGGAGCTGTTTTTT. This translates into CASSHPKGGLGNGELFF.

This chain connects TRBV11-2 to TRBJ2-7; 12 positions agree with TRBD2. J was trimmed by 4 bases and V by 3 bases; bases with no gene match: 4. CDR1 is SGHAT, CDR2 FQNNGV, per germline. The CDR3 extends over 15 amino acids. The CDR3, as DNA: TGTGCCAGCAGCTTGGGGACTAGCGGGCTATACGAGCAGTACTTC. Its protein product is CASSLGTSGLYEQYF.

The rearrangement joins TRBV7-2 to TRBJ1-6, with 9 nucleotides matching TRBD1. Germline V CDR1 and CDR2: SGHTA, FQGNSA. This CDR3 region has 16 residues. The trim removed 5 bases at V and 10 bases at J, leaving 12 bases unmatched. As DNA, the CDR3 is TGTGCCAGCAGCCTGGGGCAGGACAGGGGTTCCTCACCCCTCCACTTT. Translated, it gives CASSLGQDRGSSPLHF.

V gene TRBV7-2 combines with J gene TRBJ2-2; D is possibly TRBD2 (6 bases). The germline CDR1 and CDR2 sequences are SGHTA and FQGNSA. Trimming stripped 2 bases from V and 1 base from J, with 20 bases between. The CDR3 runs to 19 residues. As DNA, the CDR3 is TGTGCCAGCAGCTTACGTTTGCCGGGAGATAGTCGGAACACCGGGGAGCTGTTTTTT. It specifies CASSLRLPGDSRNTGELFF.

The rearrangement joins TRBV5-1 to TRBJ2-7, with D possibly matching TRBD2 (6 bases). CDR3 length: 14 amino acids. Deletions cut 5 bases from V and 2 bases from J, with 14 bases between. CDR1 is SGHRS and CDR2 is YFSETQ in the germline V gene. The CDR3 loop reads CASRPGGEAYEQYF. In DNA, the CDR3 is TGCGCCAGCAGACCCGGCGGGGAAGCCTACGAGCAGTACTTC.

CDR3 DNA sequence: TGTGCCAGCTCACCACCAGGGGGACGACAAGAGACCCAGTACTTC. It translates to CASSPPGGRQETQYF. The chain employs TRBV18 and TRBJ2-5, with D perhaps TRBD1 (6 bases). Trimming left V 0 bases short and J 2 bases short, with 10 bases between. There are 15 residues in the CDR3. CDR1 is KGHSH, CDR2 LQKENI, per germline.

The chain is built from TRBV10-1 and TRBJ2-2; a possible D gene is TRBD1 (6 bases). CDR1 is WNHNN and CDR2 is SYGVQD in the germline V gene (reference sequence). Deletions cut 2 bases from V and 8 bases from J, with 15 bases between. The CDR3 length is 15 residues. CDR3 region: CASSEETGLLGELFF. The CDR3 nucleotides read TGCGCCAGCAGTGAGGAGACAGGACTTCTTGGGGAGCTGTTTTTT.

The J gene is TRBJ2-7, the V gene TRBV6-5; no reliable D call. The CDR3 has 16 residues. Germline CDR1 and CDR2: MNHEY and SVGAGI. Trimming left V 0 bases short and J 3 bases short, with 15 bases between. CDR3 sequence (DNA): TGTGCCAGCAGTTACTCTTCGGTCCCCAACCTCTACGAGCAGTACTTC. Translation gives CASSYSSVPNLYEQYF.

This rearrangement joins TRBV5-1 to TRBJ1-6, with 8 bases aligning to TRBD1. There are 16 residues in the CDR3. Germline trimming cut 3 bases from V and 3 bases from J; bases unmatched to any gene: 5. Germline-derived CDR1 and CDR2 are SGHRS and YFSETQ. The CDR3 region is CASSSFGTGYNSPLHF. CDR3 bases: TGCGCCAGCAGCTCTTTCGGGACAGGCTATAATTCACCCCTCCACTTT.

The chain links TRBV4-1 to TRBJ2-7, with 10 bases fitting TRBD1. CDR3 length equals 16 residues. Germline trimming cut 4 bases from V and 3 bases from J; bases unmatched to any gene: 9. Germline loops: CDR1 MGHRA, CDR2 YSYEKL. The CDR3 here is CASSPRFGTGDYEQYF. The CDR3 nucleotides are TGCGCCAGCAGCCCCCGGTTCGGGACAGGGGACTACGAGCAGTACTTC.

The chain is built from TRBV6-5 and TRBJ1-5, with 7 bases that match TRBD1. Trimming at V came to 6 bases and at J to 7 bases, leaving 6 bases not matched to a gene. This CDR3 comprises 13 residues. Germline CDR1 reads MNHEY; CDR2 reads SVGAGI. The CDR3 loop reads CASRPRGNQPQHF. As DNA, the CDR3 is TGTGCCAGCAGGCCCAGGGGGAACCAGCCCCAGCATTTT.

The chain employs TRBV6-5 and TRBJ2-3, with D perhaps matching TRBD2 (5 bases). CDR1 is MNHEY and CDR2 is SVGAGI in the germline V gene. The CDR3 loop spans 15 amino acids. V gave up 4 bases and J gave up 6 bases, with 17 bases separating them. CDR3 nucleotide sequence: TGTGCCAGCAGTTCATCCGGGGTAGTCACGGATACGCAGTATTTT. Protein sequence: CASSSSGVVTDTQYF.

The V and J genes are TRBV28 and TRBJ1-5; the match to TRBD1 covers 9 bases. From germline, CDR1 is MDHEN and CDR2 SYDVKM. Losses at the gene ends were 4 bases for V and 3 bases for J; bases not matched to a gene: 10. CDR3 size: 17 residues. The CDR3 DNA sequence: TGTGCCAGCAGTTCAGCCAGGGGGACAGGGTTCAATCAGCCCCAGCATTTT. This translates into CASSSARGTGFNQPQHF.